This T cell receptor beta chain was sequenced in a study of cytomegalovirus exposure and HLA in healthy donors. The study's findings and limits: Beyond CMV serostatus, there was no information to go on about immune exposure. A later analysis showed HLA-associated TCR beta chains outstripping equally common others in clonal expansion. The authors reported that TCR beta sequences could predict HLA-A and HLA-B alleles. These predictions were accurate for most subjects in the first cohort.

Details on this clone: What it binds is unknown.

The study ran its PCR with 60 Vbeta and 13 Jbeta primers. This table comes from immunoSEQ multiplex PCR, and its TCRdb copy is limited to in-frame clones, with some not included. In the table there are fewer than 200,000 clones, almost 85% of which are singletons. Healthy bone marrow donors formed the donor group. J gave up 6 bases and V 4 bases, and 10 bases lay outside the gene matches. Germline CDR1 and CDR2: SGHTA and FQGNSA. CDR3 length: 16 residues. Sequencing was performed on PBMCs. The chain joins TRBV7-2 to TRBJ2-3; 10 bases map to TRBD2. This receptor was taken from a woman in her fifties or sixties in good health and CMV-seronegative. In DNA form, the CDR3 reads TGTGCCAGCAGCTCCATAGCGGGGGGCGCCGTTGATACGCAGTATTTT. Amino acids: CASSSIAGGAVDTQYF. Using reference TRBV7-2 and TRBJ2-3 for the parts outside the CDR3, the full variable domain is GAGVSQSPSNKVTEKGKDVELRCDPISGHTALYWYRQSLGQGLEFLIYFQGNSAPDKSGLPSDRFSAERTGGSVSTLTIQRTQQEDSAVYLCASSSIAGGAVDTQYFGPGTRLTVL.